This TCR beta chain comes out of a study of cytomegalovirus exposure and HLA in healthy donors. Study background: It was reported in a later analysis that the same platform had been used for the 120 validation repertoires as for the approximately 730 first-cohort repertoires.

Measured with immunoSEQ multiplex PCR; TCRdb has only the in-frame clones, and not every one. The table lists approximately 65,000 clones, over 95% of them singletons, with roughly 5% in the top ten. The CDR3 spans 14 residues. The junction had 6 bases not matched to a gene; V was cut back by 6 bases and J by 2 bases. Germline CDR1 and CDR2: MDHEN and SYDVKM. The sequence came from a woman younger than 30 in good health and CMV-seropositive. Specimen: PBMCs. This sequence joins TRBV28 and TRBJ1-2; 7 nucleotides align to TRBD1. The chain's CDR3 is CASRQQGNNYGYTF. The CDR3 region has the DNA TGTGCCAGCAGGCAACAGGGGAACAACTATGGCTACACCTTC.